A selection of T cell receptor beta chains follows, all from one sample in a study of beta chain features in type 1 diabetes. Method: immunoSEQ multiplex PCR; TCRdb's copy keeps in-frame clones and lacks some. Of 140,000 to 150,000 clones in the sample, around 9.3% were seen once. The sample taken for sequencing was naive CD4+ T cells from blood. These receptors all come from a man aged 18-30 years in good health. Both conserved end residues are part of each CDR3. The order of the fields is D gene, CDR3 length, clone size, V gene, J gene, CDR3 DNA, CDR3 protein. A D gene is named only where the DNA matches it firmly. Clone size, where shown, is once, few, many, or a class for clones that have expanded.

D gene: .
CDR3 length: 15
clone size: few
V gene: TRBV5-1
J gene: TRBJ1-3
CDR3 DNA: TGCGCCAGCAGCTTGGGACAGCTCTCTGGAAACACCATATATTTT
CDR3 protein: CASSLGQLSGNTIYF

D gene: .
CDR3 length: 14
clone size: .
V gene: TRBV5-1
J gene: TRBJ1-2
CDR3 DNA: TGCGCCAGCAGCCGTCGTATTAGGGGTAGTGGCTACACCTTC
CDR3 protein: CASSRRIRGSGYTF

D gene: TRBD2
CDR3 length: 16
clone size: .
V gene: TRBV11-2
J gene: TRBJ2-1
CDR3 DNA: TGTGCCAGCAGCTTAATAGCGGGGGGGATAAACAATGAGCAGTTCTTC
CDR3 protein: CASSLIAGGINNEQFF

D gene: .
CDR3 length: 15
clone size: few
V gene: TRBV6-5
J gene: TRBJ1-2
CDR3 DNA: TGTGCCAGCAGTTACTCGCTTCTCGGGAACTATGGCTACACCTTC
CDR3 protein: CASSYSLLGNYGYTF

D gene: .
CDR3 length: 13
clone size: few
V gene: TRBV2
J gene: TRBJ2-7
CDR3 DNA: TGTGCCAGCAGTGGGACAAGGAACTACGAGCAGTACTTC
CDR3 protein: CASSGTRNYEQYF

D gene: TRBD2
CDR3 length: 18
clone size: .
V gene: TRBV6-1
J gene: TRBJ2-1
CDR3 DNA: TGTGCCAGCAGTGAAGTCCCTAGCGGGGGGGTATCCTACAATGAGCAGTTCTTC
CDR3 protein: CASSEVPSGGVSYNEQFF

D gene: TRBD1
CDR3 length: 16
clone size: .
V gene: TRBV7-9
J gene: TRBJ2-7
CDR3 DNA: TGTGCCAGCAGCCGACAGGGGGCCATGACGCCCTACGAGCAGTACTTC
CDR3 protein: CASSRQGAMTPYEQYF

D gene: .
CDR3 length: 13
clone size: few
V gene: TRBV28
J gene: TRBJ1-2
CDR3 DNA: TGTGCCAGCAGACAACCAATTAACTATGGCTACACCTTC
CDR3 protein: CASRQPINYGYTF

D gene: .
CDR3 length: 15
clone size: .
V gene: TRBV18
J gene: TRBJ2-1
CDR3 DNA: TGTGCCAGCTCACCGACGGGGATCTCCTACAATGAGCAGTTCTTC
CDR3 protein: CASSPTGISYNEQFF

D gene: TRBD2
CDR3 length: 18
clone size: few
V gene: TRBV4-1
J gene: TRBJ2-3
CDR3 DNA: TGCGCCAGCAGCCGGCGGACTAGCGGGGGTTTTAGCACAGATACGCAGTATTTT
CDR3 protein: CASSRRTSGGFSTDTQYF

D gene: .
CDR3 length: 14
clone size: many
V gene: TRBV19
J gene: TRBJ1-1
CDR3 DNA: TGTGCCAGTAGTATGAATAGGGGGAACACTGAAGCTTTCTTT
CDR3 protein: CASSMNRGNTEAFF

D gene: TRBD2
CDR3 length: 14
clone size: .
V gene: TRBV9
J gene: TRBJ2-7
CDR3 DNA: TGTGCCAGCAGTCGGGGGGATAGAGTCCACGAGCAGTACTTC
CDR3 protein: CASSRGDRVHEQYF

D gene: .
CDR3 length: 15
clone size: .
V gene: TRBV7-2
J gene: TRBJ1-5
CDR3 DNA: TGTGCCAGCAGCTTAGCACAGGGTAGGTATCAGCCCCAGCATTTT
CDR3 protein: CASSLAQGRYQPQHF